What follows are 9 T cell receptor beta chains derived from one specimen sequenced in a study of blood T cell repertoires in COVID-19. Measured with immunoSEQ multiplex PCR; TCRdb has only the in-frame clones, and not every one. The profile shows tens of thousands of clones, roughly 80% of them singletons. Sample: peripheral blood. These TCRs come from a man in his 70s with COVID-19, enrolled during active disease.

The V call is TRBV19, the J call TRBJ2-2; TRBD1 matches at 11 bases. Germline V gene lookup returns CDR1 LNHDA and CDR2 SQIVND (reference sequence). This CDR3 is built from 15 residues. Trimming took 8 bases from V and 6 from J; bases not matched to a gene: 8. CDR3 nucleotides: TGTGCCAGTGGGGCCCGGACAGGGGGCCCCGGGGAGCTGTTTTTT. This codes for CASGARTGGPGELFF.

V usage is TRBV9 and J usage is TRBJ2-3; weak D call: TRBD2 (6 bases). Germline CDR1 is SGDLS and CDR2 is YYNGEE. The CDR3 sequence is 16 residues long. With 3 bases removed from V and 5 bases from J, the gap between germline ends came to 19 bases. DNA for the CDR3: TGTGCCAGCAGCGCCCTCGTGAGCGGGCACCAAGATACGCAGTATTTT. It specifies CASSALVSGHQDTQYF.

This clone appeared a single time. This chain joins TRBV30 and TRBJ1-2, with D hard to call. Germline values: CDR1 GTSNPN, CDR2 SVGIG (reference sequence). Trimming took 4 bases from V and 1 from J, leaving 7 bases between them. CDR3 length: 12 residues. DNA for the CDR3: TGTGCCTGGACGAGGGATAACTATGGCTACACCTTC. Its protein product is CAWTRDNYGYTF.

This chain uses TRBV6-1 with TRBJ1-1, with 7 bases identical to TRBD1. This CDR3 region has 14 residues. CDR1 and CDR2 (germline): MNHNS, SASEGT. V was pared by 2 bases and J by 3 bases, with 3 bases of the junction left unmatched. CDR3 sequence (DNA): TGTGCCAGCAGTGAATTCAGGGGGGACACTGAAGCTTTCTTT. Translation: CASSEFRGDTEAFF.

The chain is built from TRBV9 and TRBJ1-1; 8 bases are a match to TRBD1. The CDR3 has 15 amino acids. The germline gives CDR1 SGDLS, CDR2 YYNGEE. The J segment lost 3 bases and the V segment lost 7 bases, leaving 11 bases of the junction unmatched. CDR3 protein: CASSRSGTGDTEAFF. The CDR3 nucleotides are TGTGCCAGCTCAAGGTCGGGGACAGGAGACACTGAAGCTTTCTTT.

The chain is built from TRBV4-2 and TRBJ2-4; D is undetermined. The CDR3 has 14 residues. The V gene's germline CDR1 is LGHNA and CDR2 YNFKEQ. Trimming took off 0 bases at V and 0 bases at J, with 3 bases between the two ends. The CDR3 is CASSQDLAKNIQYF. The CDR3 nucleotides read TGTGCCAGCAGCCAAGATCTAGCCAAAAACATTCAGTACTTC.

The chain uses TRBV9 and TRBJ2-3; TRBD2 might be the D (5 bases). Trimming removed 3 bases from V and 8 bases from J, with 16 bases in between. CDR3 length equals 14 residues. Per the germline V gene, CDR1 is SGDLS and CDR2 is YYNGEE. This CDR3 reads CASSGSRVAGTQYF. CDR3 DNA: TGTGCCAGCAGCGGATCACGAGTCGCGGGTACGCAGTATTTT.

The chain uses TRBV15 and TRBJ1-4; 10 bases are shared with TRBD1. V trimming: 1 base; J trimming: 5 bases; junction bases outside the gene matches: 1. Germline loops: CDR1 LNHNV, CDR2 YYDKDF (reference sequence). This CDR3 comprises 15 residues. The CDR3 DNA reads TGTGCCACCAGCAGAGCGGGACAGGGGAATGAAAAACTGTTTTTT. Translated, it gives CATSRAGQGNEKLFF.

This clone occurred a few times. V and J are TRBV4-2 and TRBJ2-5; no reliable D call. Trimming pared 0 bases from V and 2 bases from J, leaving 7 bases between. The CDR3 totals 14 residues. Germline CDR1 and CDR2: LGHNA and YNFKEQ. CDR3 sequence (DNA): TGTGCCAGCAGCCAAGAACGGTGGCAAGAGACCCAGTACTTC. Amino acid sequence: CASSQERWQETQYF.